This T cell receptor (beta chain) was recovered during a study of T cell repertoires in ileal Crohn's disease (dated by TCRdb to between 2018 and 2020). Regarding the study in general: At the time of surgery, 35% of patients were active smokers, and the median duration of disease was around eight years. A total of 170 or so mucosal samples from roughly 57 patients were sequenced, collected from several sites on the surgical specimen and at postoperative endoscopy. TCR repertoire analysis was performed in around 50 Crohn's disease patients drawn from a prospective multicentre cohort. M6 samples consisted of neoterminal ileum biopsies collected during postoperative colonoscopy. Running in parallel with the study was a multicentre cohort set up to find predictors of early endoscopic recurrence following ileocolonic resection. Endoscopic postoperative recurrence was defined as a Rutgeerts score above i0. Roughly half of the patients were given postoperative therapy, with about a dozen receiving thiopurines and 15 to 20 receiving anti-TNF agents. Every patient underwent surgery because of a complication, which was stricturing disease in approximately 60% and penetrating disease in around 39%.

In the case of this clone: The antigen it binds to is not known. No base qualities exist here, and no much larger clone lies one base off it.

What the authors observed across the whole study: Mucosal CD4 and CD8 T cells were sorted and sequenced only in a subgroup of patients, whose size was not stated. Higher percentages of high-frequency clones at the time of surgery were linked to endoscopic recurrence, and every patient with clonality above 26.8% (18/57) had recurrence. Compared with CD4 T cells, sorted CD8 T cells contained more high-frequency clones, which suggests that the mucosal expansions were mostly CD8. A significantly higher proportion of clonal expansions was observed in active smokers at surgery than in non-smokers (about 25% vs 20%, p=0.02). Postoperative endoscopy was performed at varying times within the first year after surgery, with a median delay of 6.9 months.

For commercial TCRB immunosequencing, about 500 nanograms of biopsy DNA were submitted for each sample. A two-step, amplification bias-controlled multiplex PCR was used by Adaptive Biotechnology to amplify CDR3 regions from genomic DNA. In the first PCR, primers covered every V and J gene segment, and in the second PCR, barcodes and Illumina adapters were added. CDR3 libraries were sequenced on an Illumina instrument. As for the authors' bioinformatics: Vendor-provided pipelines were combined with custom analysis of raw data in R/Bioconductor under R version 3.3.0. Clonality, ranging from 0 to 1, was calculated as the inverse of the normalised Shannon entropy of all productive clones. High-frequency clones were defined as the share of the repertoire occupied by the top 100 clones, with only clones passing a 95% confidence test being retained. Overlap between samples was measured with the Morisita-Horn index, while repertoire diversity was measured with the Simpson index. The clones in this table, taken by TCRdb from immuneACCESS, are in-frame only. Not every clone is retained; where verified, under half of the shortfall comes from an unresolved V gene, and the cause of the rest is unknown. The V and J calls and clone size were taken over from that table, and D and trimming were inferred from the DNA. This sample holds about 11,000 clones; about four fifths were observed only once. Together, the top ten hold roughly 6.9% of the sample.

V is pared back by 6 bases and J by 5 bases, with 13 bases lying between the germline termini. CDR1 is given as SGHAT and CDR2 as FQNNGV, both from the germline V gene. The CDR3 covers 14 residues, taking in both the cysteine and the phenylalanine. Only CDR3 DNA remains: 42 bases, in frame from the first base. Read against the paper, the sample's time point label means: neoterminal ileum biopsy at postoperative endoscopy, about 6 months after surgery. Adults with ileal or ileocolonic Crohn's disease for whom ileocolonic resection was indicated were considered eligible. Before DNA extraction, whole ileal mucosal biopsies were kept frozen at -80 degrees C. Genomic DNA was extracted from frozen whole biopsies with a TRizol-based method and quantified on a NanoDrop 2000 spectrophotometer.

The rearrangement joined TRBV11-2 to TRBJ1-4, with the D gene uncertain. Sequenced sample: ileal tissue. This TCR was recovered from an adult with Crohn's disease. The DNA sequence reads TGTGCCAGCAGGCGTGGCGGATTCAATGAAAAACTGTTTTTT. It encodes CASRRGGFNEKLFF. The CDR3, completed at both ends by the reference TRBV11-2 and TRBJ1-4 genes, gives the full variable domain EAGVAQSPRYKIIEKRQSVAFWCNPISGHATLYWYQQILGQGPKLLIQFQNNGVVDDSQLPKDRFSAERLKGVDSTLKIQPAKLEDSAVYLCASRRGGFNEKLFFGSGTQLSVL.